The present T cell receptor beta chain was sequenced within a study of T cell clones after liver transplantation. Study information: Three of the eight recipients were HCV-positive; the rest had non-autoimmune, non-viral transplant indications.

Trimming pared 1 base from V and 7 bases from J, leaving 13 bases between. Germline lookup yields CDR1 GTSNPN and CDR2 SVGIG (reference sequence). The CDR3 has 13 residues. Repertoires were generated with immunoSEQ multiplex PCR, while TCRdb's copy carries only in-frame clones and drops some. This sample has 93,000 or so clones, with around four fifths found just once. The chain has TRBV30 and TRBJ1-2; tentatively, D is TRBD1 (5 bases). The receptor's source is a human patient who received a liver transplant. Some T cells may have come from the graft donor. The sample here was CD4+ T cells from blood, taken approximately 50 months after liver transplant. CDR3: CAWSGQGVGGYTF. The CDR3 nucleotides read TGTGCCTGGAGTGGGCAGGGAGTGGGTGGCTACACCTTC.